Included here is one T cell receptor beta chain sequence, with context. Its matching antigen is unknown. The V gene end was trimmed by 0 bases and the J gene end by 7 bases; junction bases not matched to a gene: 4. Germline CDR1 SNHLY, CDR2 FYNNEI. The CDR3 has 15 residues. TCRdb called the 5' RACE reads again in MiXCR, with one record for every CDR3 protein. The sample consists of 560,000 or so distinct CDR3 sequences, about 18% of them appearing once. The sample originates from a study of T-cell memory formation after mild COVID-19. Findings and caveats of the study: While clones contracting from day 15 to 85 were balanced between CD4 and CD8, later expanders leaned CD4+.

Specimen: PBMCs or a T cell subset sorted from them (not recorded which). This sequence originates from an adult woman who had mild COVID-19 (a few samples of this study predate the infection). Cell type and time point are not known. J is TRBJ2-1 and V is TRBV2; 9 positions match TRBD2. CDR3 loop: CASSEASGRFNEQFF. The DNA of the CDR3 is TGTGCCAGCAGTGAAGCTAGCGGGAGATTTAATGAGCAGTTCTTC. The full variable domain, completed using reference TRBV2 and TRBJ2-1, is EPEVTQTPSHQVTQMGQEVILRCVPISNHLYFYWYRQILGQKVEFLVSFYNNEISEKSEIFDDQFSVERPDGSNFTLKIRSTKLEDSAMYFCASSEASGRFNEQFFGPGTRLTVL.